One sample yielded the 15 T cell receptor beta chains listed below, sequenced in a study of control samples from healthy donors and cancer patients. Measured with immunoSEQ multiplex PCR; TCRdb has only the in-frame clones, and not every one. The sample comprises approximately 97,000 clones, roughly 92% of which are singletons, and about 2.9% rests with the top ten. What was sequenced was blood. All receptors derive from a human donor in good health. The donor label of this sample is uncertain.

As DNA, the CDR3 is TGTGCCAGCAGTTTAGGGATAGAAGATTTTGAAGCTTTCTTT. Translating gives CASSLGIEDFEAFF. This chain joins TRBV27 and TRBJ1-1; D gene ambiguous. This CDR3 region has 14 residues. Trimming cost V 2 bases and J 7 bases, with 14 bases left between them. CDR1 and CDR2 from the germline V gene are MNHEY and SMNVEV (reference sequence).

This chain connects TRBV19 to TRBJ1-4; the D gene is possibly TRBD1 (6 bases). V lost 6 bases and J lost 7, with 24 bases in between. Germline CDR1 LNHDA, CDR2 SQIVND (reference sequence). The CDR3 runs to 17 residues. The CDR3 DNA reads as TGTGCCAGTAGCCACAATAACAGGGAACCGACAGTTGAAAAACTGTTTTTT. This codes for CASSHNNREPTVEKLFF.

This chain uses TRBV5-5 with TRBJ2-5, with 7 bases lining up with TRBD1. This CDR3 spans 14 amino acids. Looked up from germline, CDR1 is SGHKS and CDR2 is YYEKEE (reference sequence). V lost 0 bases to trimming and J lost 4 bases; unmatched junction nucleotides: 3. CDR3 loop: CASSLGGQIETQYF. The CDR3 nucleotides are TGTGCCAGCAGCTTGGGGGGACAGATAGAGACCCAGTACTTC.

This chain connects TRBV9 to TRBJ1-2, with D possibly TRBD1 on 6 matching bases. V was pared by 2 bases and J by 8 bases, with 16 bases between. The germline V gene has CDR1 SGDLS and CDR2 YYNGEE. The length of the CDR3 is 14 residues. In nucleotides, the CDR3 is TGTGCCAGCAGCGTGCAGGGGTCCTCTGAAGGCTACACCTTC. It codes for CASSVQGSSEGYTF.

The chain recombines TRBV24-1 with TRBJ1-2, with 8 bases lining up with TRBD1. Germline values: CDR1 KGHDR, CDR2 SFDVKD. The CDR3 is 13 residues long. V gave up 4 bases and J gave up 9 bases; unmatched junction bases: 6. CDR3 region: CATSEAGGLSYTF. DNA for the CDR3: TGTGCCACCAGTGAGGCAGGGGGCTTGAGCTACACCTTC.

The chain recombines TRBV6-6 with TRBJ1-1; maybe TRBD1 (6 bases). Trimming took 5 bases from V and 10 from J, leaving 20 bases between them. The CDR3 totals 14 residues. Germline V lookup: CDR1 MNHNY, CDR2 SVGAGI (reference sequence). The CDR3 DNA reads TGTGCCAGCAGTCAAAGAAGGGGGACTTCTGCAGCTTTCTTT. Its protein is CASSQRRGTSAAFF.

This clone has just one count. This chain uses TRBV12-3 or TRBV12-4 with TRBJ1-1; no firm D call. Trimming cost V 6 bases and J 1 base, with 9 bases left between them. There are 13 residues in the CDR3. CDR3 DNA: TGTGCCAGCAGCCTTCCAGAGAACACTGAAGCTTTCTTT. Translated, it gives CASSLPENTEAFF.

The table lists this clone with a few counts. The chain uses TRBV3-1 (or the pseudogene TRBV3-2) and TRBJ2-3, with TRBD2 matching 13 bases. Per the germline V gene, CDR1 is LGHDT and CDR2 is YNNKEL (reference sequence). The CDR3 is 16 residues long. The V gene end was trimmed by 4 bases and the J gene end by 6 bases; junction bases not matched to a gene: 7. The DNA for the CDR3 is TGTGCCAGCAGCCGGACTAGCGGGGGTATGAGGGATACGCAGTATTTT. This gives the protein CASSRTSGGMRDTQYF.

The chain joins TRBV14 to TRBJ2-3, with TRBD1 identical over 7 bases. The CDR3 is 14 amino acids. Germline CDR1 SGHDN, CDR2 FVKESK. V gave up 6 bases and J gave up 5 bases; unmatched junction bases: 8. The CDR3 DNA reads TGTGCCAGCAGTAGAATCGGACAGGAAGATACGCAGTATTTT. It translates to CASSRIGQEDTQYF.

The chain is built from TRBV2 and TRBJ2-3; no reliable D call. The germline V gene encodes CDR1 SNHLY and CDR2 FYNNEI. There are 12 residues in the CDR3. Deletions cut 5 bases from V and 2 bases from J, with 5 bases between. CDR3 bases: TGTGCCAGCAGTACCGACACAGATACGCAGTATTTT. Protein: CASSTDTDTQYF.

The CDR3 DNA is TGTGCCAGCAGCTTGGGACAAGAGACCCAGTACTTC. Translated, it gives CASSLGQETQYF. This rearrangement joins TRBV7-9 to TRBJ2-5; no definite D call. The germline gives CDR1 SEHNR, CDR2 FQNEAQ (reference sequence). Deletions cut 3 bases from V and 2 bases from J, with 4 bases between. The CDR3 extends over 12 amino acids. The full variable domain, completed using reference TRBV7-9 and TRBJ2-5, is DTGVSQNPRHKITKRGQNVTFRCDPISEHNRLYWYRQTLGQGPEFLTYFQNEAQLEKSRLLSDRFSAERPKGSFSTLEIQRTEQGDSAMYLCASSLGQETQYFGPGTRLLVL.

The DNA of the CDR3 is TGTGCCAGCAGCCCACATACCGGGACAACATACTATGGCTACACCTTC. This gives the protein CASSPHTGTTYYGYTF. The chain recombines TRBV14 with TRBJ1-2; D might be TRBD1 (6 bases). Trimming pared 4 bases from V and 3 bases from J, leaving 18 bases between. CDR1 is SGHDN and CDR2 is FVKESK in the germline V gene. This CDR3 has 16 amino acids. The complete variable domain, with remaining parts taken from reference TRBV14 and TRBJ1-2, reads EAGVTQFPSHSVIEKGQTVTLRCDPISGHDNLYWYRRVMGKEIKFLLHFVKESKQDESGMPNNRFLAERTGGTYSTLKVQPAELEDSGVYFCASSPHTGTTYYGYTFGSGTRLTVV.

This chain links TRBV7-9 with TRBJ2-7; 7 nucleotides match TRBD1. Germline lookup yields CDR1 SEHNR and CDR2 FQNEAQ (reference sequence). The trim removed 3 bases at V and 0 bases at J, leaving 5 bases unmatched. CDR3 length: 15 amino acids. CDR3: CASSFFRDSSYEQYF. CDR3 sequence (DNA): TGTGCCAGCAGCTTTTTTCGGGACAGCTCCTACGAGCAGTACTTC.

The chain has TRBV5-6 and TRBJ2-5; 10 bases agree with TRBD1. Per the germline V gene, CDR1 is SGHDT and CDR2 is YYEEEE. With V trimmed by 4 bases and J by 4 bases, 4 bases remained unmatched. The CDR3 runs to 14 residues. CDR3 nucleotide sequence: TGTGCCAGCAGCCCCCGGGACAGGGGAGAGACCCAGTACTTC. Translated, it gives CASSPRDRGETQYF. The variable domain in full, with the rest retrieved from reference TRBV5-6 and TRBJ2-5, is DAGVTQSPTHLIKTRGQQVTLRCSPKSGHDTVSWYQQALGQGPQFIFQYYEEEERQRGNFPDRFSGHQFPNYSSELNVNALLLGDSALYLCASSPRDRGETQYFGPGTRLLVL.

This clone is a singleton in its sample. This sequence joins TRBV4-3 and TRBJ1-1; D unresolved. CDR3 length: 17 residues. Per the germline V gene, CDR1 is LGHNA and CDR2 is YSLEER. Trimming cost V 0 bases and J 1 base, with 15 bases left between them. CDR3 loop: CASSQDRSHRANTEAFF. The CDR3 region has the DNA TGCGCCAGCAGCCAAGATAGGTCCCACAGAGCGAACACTGAAGCTTTCTTT.